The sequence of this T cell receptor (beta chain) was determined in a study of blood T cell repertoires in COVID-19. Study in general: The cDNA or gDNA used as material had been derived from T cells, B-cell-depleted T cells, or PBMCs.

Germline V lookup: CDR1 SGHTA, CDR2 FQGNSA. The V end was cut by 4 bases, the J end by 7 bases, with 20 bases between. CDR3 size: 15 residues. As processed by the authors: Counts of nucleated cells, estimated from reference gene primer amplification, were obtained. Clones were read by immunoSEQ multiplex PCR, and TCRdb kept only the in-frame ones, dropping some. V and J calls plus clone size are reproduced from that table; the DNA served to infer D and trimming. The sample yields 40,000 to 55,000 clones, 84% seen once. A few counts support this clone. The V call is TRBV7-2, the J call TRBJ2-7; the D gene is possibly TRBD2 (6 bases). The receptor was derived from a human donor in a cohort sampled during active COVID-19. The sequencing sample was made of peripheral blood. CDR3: CASSWDGGAKREQYF. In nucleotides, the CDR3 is TGTGCCAGCAGCTGGGACGGAGGGGCCAAGAGGGAGCAGTACTTC. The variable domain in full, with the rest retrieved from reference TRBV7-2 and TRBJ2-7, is GAGVSQSPSNKVTEKGKDVELRCDPISGHTALYWYRQSLGQGLEFLIYFQGNSAPDKSGLPSDRFSAERTGGSVSTLTIQRTQQEDSAVYLCASSWDGGAKREQYFGPGTRLTVT.